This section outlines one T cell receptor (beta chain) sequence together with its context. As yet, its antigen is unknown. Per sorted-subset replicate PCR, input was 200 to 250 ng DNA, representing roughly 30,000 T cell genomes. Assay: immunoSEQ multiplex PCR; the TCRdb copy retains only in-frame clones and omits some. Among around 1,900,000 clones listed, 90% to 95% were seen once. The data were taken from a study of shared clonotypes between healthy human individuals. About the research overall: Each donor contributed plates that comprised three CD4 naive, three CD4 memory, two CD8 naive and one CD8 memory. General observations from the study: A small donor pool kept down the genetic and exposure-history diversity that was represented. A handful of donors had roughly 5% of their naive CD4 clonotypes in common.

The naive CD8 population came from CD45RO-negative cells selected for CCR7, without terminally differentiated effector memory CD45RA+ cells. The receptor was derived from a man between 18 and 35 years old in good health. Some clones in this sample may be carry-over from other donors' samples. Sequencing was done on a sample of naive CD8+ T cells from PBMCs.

The CDR3 DNA is TGTGCCAGCAGTTCCCTGTCCGGGACCGTAGACGAGCAGTACTTC. Translating gives CASSSLSGTVDEQYF. This sequence joins TRBV28 and TRBJ2-7; either TRBD1 or TRBD2 may fit D (5 bases each). V dropped 4 bases and J dropped 5 bases, with 18 bases sitting between them. There are 15 residues in the CDR3. Germline lookup yields CDR1 MDHEN and CDR2 SYDVKM.